The 2 T cell receptor beta chains reported below all come from one sample, sequenced in a study of regulatory T cells in long-lasting Graves disease. Building of the TCR beta libraries involved iRepertoire HTBI primers and Arm-PCR of CDR3 regions. TCRdb redid the calling of the multiplex PCR reads with MiXCR, one entry per CDR3 protein. The data hold 400,000 to 500,000 distinct CDR3 sequences, with roughly 15% observed a single time. Time point meaning: newly diagnosed GD, antithyroid drugs for less than 3 months. PBMCs provided the RNA from which the TCR library was made. These sequences were also reported in another study, on T cells in Graves' hyperthyroidism and ophthalmopathy.

Here the sequenced sample was peripheral blood mononuclear cells (PBMCs), taken at new diagnosis, from a patient treated with antithyroid drugs. These receptors originate from a woman aged 40 to 55 with Graves disease.

In its sample, this clonotype was seen a few times. This sequence joins TRBV10-1 and TRBJ2-7, with D perhaps TRBD1 or TRBD2 (6 bases each). Germline assignment: CDR1 WNHNN and CDR2 SYGVQD (reference sequence). The ends were cut back, 3 bases at V and 5 bases at J, with 17 bases in the middle. This CDR3 region has 15 residues. The CDR3 region is CASSDDGTSGDEQYF. CDR3 DNA: TGCGCCAGCAGTGATGACGGGACATCGGGGGACGAGCAGTACTTC.

This clonotype was detected ten times or more. The chain uses TRBV20-1 and TRBJ2-1; 14 nucleotides align to TRBD2. The CDR3 totals 19 residues. Trimming took 2 bases from V and 6 from J; bases not matched to a gene: 15. Germline CDR1 is DFQATT and CDR2 is SNEGSKA (reference sequence). The CDR3 coding sequence is TGCAGTGCTAGATCTATGGGACTAGCGGGAGTTCTCCCAACCAATGAGCAGTTCTTC. Translated: CSARSMGLAGVLPTNEQFF.